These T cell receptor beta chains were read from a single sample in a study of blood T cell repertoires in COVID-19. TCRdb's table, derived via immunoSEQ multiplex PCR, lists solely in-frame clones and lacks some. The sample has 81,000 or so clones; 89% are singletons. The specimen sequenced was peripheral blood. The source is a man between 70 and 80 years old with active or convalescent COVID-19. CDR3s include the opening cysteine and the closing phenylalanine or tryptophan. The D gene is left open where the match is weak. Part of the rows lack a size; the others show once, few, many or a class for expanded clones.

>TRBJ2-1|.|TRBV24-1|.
CATSGGLAGLSHNEQFF
TGTGCCACCAGTGGGGGCCTTGCGGGGCTATCCCACAATGAGCAGTTCTTC
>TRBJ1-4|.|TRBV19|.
CASSIDRDNEKLFF
TGTGCCAGTAGTATAGACAGGGATAATGAAAAACTGTTTTTT
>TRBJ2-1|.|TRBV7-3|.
CASSLTADNEQFF
TGTGCCAGCAGCTTAACGGCGGACAATGAGCAGTTCTTC
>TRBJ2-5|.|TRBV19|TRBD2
CASKEPGLAGGNQETQYF
TGTGCCAGCAAAGAACCGGGACTAGCGGGGGGGAATCAAGAGACCCAGTACTTC
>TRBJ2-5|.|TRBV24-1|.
CATRGGVQETQYF
TGTGCCACCAGAGGGGGGGTTCAAGAGACCCAGTACTTC
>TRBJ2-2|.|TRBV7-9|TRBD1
CASSSGQGAGELFF
TGTGCCAGCAGCTCCGGACAGGGGGCCGGGGAGCTGTTTTTT
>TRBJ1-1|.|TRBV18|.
CASSPDREATEAFF
TGTGCCAGCTCACCGGACCGGGAGGCCACTGAAGCTTTCTTT
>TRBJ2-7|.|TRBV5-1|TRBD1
CASSSTGDYEQYF
TGCGCCAGCAGCTCGACAGGGGACTACGAGCAGTACTTC
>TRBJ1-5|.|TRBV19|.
CASSIAGWDNSNQPQHF
TGTGCCAGTAGTATCGCAGGGTGGGATAATAGCAATCAGCCCCAGCATTTT
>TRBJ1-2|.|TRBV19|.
CASSIVGNYGYTF
TGTGCCAGTAGTATAGTCGGGAACTATGGCTACACCTTC
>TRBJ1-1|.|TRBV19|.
CASSIDNKLNTEAFF
TGTGCCAGTAGTATAGACAACAAATTGAACACTGAAGCTTTCTTT
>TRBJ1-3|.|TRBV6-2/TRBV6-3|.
CASSGQTGNTIYF
TGTGCCAGCAGTGGACAGACTGGAAACACCATATATTTT
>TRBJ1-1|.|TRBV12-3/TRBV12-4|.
CASSAGGEAFF
TGTGCCAGCAGTGCGGGAGGTGAAGCTTTCTTT
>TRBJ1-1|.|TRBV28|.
CASSLTRSEAFF
TGTGCCAGCAGTTTAACCCGCAGTGAAGCTTTCTTT
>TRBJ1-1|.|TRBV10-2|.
CASGPGGTEAFF
TGCGCCAGTGGTCCCGGAGGGACTGAAGCTTTCTTT
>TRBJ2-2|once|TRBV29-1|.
CSVGDQRNTGELFF
TGCAGCGTCGGAGATCAGAGAAACACCGGGGAGCTGTTTTTT
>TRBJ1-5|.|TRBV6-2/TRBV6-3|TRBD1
CASSRDRGEQPQHF
TGTGCCAGCAGCCGGGACAGGGGGGAACAGCCCCAGCATTTT
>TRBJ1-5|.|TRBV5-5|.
CASSSGPGGGQPQHF
TGTGCCAGCAGCTCTGGTCCGGGGGGTGGTCAGCCCCAGCATTTT
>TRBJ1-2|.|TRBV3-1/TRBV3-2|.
CASRAGYGYGYTF
TGTGCCAGCAGAGCGGGATACGGCTATGGCTACACCTTC
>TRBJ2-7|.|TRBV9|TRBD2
CASRVTSGGNKSGYEQYF
TGTGCCAGCAGGGTGACTAGCGGGGGTAACAAGTCGGGGTACGAGCAGTACTTC
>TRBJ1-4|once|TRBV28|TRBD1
CASRPGQGATEKLFF
TGTGCCAGCAGGCCGGGACAGGGGGCGACGGAAAAACTGTTTTTT
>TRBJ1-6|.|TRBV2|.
CATLPSPNSPLHF
TGTGCCACCCTCCCTTCCCCGAATTCACCCCTCCACTTT
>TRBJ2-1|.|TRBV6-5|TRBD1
CASSLDRNSYNEQFF
TGTGCCAGCAGTTTGGACAGGAATAGCTACAATGAGCAGTTCTTC
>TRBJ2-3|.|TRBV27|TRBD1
CASSAQGAGHTDTQYF
TGTGCCAGCAGCGCACAGGGGGCCGGACACACAGATACGCAGTATTTT
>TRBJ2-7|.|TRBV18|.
CASSPRQHSYEQYF
TGTGCCAGCTCGCCTCGACAGCACTCCTACGAGCAGTACTTC
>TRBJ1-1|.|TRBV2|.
CALTTAQLMNTEAFF
TGTGCCTTAACAACGGCACAGCTCATGAACACTGAAGCTTTCTTT
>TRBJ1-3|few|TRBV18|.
CASSPEPRQSGNTIYF
TGTGCCAGCTCACCGGAGCCTCGACAGTCTGGAAACACCATATATTTT
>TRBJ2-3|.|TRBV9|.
CASSLRTNTDTQYF
TGTGCCAGCAGCCTTCGGACTAACACAGATACGCAGTATTTT
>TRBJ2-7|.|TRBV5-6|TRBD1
CASRKRQGSYEQYF
TGTGCCAGCAGGAAACGACAGGGGTCCTACGAGCAGTACTTC
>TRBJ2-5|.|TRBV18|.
CASSPNFSETQYF
TGTGCCAGCTCACCAAATTTTTCGGAGACCCAGTACTTC
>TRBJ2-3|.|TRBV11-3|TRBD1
CASSLTGQGPDTQYF
TGTGCCAGCAGCCTGACCGGACAGGGTCCAGATACGCAGTATTTT
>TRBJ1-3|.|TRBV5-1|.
CASSLNSGSGNTIYF
TGCGCCAGCAGCTTGAATTCGGGGTCGGGAAACACCATATATTTT